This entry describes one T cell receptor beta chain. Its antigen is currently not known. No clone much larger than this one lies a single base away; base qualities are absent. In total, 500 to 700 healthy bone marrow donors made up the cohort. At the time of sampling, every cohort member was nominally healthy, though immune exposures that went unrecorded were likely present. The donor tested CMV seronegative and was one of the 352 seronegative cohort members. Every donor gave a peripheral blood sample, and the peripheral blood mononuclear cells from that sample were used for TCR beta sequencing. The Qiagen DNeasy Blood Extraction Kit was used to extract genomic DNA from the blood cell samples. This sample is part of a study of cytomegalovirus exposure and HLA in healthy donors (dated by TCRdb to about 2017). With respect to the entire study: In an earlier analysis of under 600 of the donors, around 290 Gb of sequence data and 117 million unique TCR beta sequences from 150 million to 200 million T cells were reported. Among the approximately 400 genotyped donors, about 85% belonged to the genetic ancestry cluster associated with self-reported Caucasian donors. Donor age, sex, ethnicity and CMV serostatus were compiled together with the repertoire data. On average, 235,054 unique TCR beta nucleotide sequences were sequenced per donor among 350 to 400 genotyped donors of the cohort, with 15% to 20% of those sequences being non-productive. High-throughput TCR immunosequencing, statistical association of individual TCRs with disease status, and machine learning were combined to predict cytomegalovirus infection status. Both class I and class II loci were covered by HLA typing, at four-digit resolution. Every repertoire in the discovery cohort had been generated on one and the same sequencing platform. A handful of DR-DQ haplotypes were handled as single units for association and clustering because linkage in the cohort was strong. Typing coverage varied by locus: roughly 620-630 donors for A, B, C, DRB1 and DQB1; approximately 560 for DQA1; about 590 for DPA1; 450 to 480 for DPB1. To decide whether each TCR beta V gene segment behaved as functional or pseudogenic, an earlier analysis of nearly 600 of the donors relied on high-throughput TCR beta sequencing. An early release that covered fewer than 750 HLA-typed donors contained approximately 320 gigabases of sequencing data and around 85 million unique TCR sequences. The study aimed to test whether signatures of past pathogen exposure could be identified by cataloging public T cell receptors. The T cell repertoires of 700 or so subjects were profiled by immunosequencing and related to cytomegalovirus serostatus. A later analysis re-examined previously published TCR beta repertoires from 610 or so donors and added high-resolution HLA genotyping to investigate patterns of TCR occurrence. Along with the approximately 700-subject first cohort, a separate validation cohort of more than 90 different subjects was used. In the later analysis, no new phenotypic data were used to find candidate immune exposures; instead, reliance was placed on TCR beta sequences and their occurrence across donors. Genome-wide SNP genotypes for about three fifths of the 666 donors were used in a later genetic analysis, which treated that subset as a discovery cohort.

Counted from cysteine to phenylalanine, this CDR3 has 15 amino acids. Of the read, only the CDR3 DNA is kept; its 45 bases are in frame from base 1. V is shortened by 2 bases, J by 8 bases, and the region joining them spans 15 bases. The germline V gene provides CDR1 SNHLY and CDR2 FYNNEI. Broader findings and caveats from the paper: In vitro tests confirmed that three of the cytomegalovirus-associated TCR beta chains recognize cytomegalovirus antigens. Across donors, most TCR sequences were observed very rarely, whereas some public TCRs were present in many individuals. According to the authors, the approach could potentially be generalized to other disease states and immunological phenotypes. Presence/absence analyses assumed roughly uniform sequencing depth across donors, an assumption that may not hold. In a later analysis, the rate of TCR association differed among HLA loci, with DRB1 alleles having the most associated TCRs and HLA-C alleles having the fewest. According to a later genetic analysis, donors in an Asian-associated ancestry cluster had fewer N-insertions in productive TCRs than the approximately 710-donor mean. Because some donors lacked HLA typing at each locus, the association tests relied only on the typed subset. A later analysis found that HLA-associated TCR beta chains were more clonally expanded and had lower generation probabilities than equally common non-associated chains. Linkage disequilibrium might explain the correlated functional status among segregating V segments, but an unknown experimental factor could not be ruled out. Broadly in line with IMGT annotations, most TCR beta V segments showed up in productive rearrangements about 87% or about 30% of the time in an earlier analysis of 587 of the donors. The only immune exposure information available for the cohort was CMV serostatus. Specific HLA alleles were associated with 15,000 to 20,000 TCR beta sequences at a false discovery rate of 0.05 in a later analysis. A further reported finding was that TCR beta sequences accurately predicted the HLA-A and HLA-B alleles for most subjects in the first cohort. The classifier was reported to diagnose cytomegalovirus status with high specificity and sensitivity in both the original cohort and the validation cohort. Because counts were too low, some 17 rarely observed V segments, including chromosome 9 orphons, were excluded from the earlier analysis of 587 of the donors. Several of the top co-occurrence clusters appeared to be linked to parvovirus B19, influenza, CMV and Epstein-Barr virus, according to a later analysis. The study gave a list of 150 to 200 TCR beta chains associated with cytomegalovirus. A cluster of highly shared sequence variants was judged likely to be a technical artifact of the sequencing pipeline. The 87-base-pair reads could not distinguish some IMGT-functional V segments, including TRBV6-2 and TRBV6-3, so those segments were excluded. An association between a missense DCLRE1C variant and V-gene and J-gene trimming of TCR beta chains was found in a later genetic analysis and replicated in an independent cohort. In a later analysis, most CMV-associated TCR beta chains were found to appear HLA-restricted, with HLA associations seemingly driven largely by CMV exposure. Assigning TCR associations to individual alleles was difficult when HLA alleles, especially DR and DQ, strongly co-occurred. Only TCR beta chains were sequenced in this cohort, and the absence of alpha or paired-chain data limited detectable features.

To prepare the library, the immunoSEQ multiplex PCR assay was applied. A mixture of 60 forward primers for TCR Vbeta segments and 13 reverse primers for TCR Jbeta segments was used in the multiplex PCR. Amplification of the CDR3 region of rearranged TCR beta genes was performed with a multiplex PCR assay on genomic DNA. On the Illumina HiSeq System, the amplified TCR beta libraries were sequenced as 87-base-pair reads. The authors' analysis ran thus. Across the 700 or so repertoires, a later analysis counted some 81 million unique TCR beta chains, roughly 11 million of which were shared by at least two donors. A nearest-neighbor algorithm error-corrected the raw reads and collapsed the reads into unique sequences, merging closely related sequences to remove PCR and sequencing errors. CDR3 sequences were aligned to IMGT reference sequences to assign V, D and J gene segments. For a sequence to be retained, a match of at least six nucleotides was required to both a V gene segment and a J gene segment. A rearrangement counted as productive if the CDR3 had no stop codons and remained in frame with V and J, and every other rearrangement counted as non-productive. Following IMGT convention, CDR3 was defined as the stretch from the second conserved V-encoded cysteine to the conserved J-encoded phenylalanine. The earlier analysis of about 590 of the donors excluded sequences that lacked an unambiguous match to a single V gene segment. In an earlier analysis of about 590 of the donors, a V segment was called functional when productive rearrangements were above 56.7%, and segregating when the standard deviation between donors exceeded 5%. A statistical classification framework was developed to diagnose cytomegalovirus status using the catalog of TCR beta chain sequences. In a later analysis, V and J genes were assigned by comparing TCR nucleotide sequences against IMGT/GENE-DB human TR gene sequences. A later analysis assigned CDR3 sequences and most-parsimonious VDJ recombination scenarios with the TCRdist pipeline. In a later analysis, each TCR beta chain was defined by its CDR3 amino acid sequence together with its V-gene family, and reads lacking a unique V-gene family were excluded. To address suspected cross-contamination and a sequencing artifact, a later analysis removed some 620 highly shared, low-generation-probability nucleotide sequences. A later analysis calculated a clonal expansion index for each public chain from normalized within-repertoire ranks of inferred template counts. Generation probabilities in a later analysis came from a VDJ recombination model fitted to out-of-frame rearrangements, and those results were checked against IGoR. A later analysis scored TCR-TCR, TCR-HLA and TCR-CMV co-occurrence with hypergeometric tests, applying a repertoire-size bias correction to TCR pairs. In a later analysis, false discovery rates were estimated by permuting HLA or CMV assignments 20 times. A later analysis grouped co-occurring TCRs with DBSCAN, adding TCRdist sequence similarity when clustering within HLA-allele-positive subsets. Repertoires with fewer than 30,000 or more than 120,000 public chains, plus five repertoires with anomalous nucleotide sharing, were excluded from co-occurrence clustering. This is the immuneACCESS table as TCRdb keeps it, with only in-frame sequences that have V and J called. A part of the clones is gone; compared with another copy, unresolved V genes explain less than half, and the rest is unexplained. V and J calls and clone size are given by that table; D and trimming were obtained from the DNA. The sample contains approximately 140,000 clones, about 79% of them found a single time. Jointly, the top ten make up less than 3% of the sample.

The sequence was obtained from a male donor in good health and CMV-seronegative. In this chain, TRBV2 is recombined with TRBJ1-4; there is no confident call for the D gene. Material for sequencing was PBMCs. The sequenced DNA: TGTGCCAGCAGTGAACTACCTCGAGGATGGGAAAAACTGTTTTTT. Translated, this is CASSELPRGWEKLFF.